This T cell receptor (beta chain) originates from a study of T cells in Graves' hyperthyroidism and ophthalmopathy. As to this clonotype: Its matching antigen is unknown.

Authors of the study amplified TCR beta CDR3 regions from RNA transcripts. HTBI primers were the set used in a first-round RT-PCR of the TCR CDR3. TCRdb reprocessed the multiplex PCR reads via MiXCR and lists one record per CDR3 protein. The table shows hundreds of thousands of distinct CDR3 sequences, with 14% occurring only once. Over 18 months, lack of ophthalmopathy progression marked Graves' hyperthyroidism as stable. Hyperthyroidism was newly diagnosed in patients aged 18 to 65 (duration under 2 months). Study-level points and caveats: Most clonotypes that expanded in the thyroid above 0.001 also showed up in blood. Ophthalmopathy prediction by the model preceded onset by a median roughly 6 months.

Sequencing used blood. This TCR was sampled from a woman in her thirties or forties with Graves' hyperthyroidism.

This CDR3 is CSAVGLAGGPQFF. The CDR3 DNA reads as TGCAGTGCTGTGGGCCTAGCGGGAGGGCCGCAGTTCTTC. V and J are TRBV20-1 and TRBJ2-1, with 12 bases lining up with TRBD2. The V gene's germline CDR1 is DFQATT and CDR2 SNEGSKA (reference sequence). With 5 bases clipped from V and 12 bases from J, the junction kept 8 bases outside the gene matches. There are 13 residues in the CDR3.